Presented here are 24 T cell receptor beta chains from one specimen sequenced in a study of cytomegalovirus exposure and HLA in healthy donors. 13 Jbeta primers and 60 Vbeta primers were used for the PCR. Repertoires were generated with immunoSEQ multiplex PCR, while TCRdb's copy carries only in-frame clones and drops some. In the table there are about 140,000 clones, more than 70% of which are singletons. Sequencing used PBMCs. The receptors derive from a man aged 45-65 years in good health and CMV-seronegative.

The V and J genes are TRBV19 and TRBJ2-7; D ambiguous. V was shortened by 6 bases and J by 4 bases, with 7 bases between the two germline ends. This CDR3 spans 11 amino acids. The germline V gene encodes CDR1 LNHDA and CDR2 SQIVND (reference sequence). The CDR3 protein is CASSDWYEQYF. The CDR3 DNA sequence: TGTGCCAGTAGCGACTGGTACGAGCAGTACTTC. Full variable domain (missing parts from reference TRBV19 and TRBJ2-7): DGGITQSPKYLFRKEGQNVTLSCEQNLNHDAMYWYRQDPGQGLRLIYYSQIVNDFQKGDIAEGYSVSREKKESFPLTVTSAQKNPTAFYLCASSDWYEQYFGPGTRLTVT.

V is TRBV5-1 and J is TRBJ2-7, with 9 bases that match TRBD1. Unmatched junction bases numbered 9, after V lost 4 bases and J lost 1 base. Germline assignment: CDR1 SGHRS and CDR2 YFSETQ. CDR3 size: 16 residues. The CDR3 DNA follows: TGCGCCAGCAGCCTCCCACTCGGGACAGGGTCCTACGAGCAGTACTTC. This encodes CASSLPLGTGSYEQYF. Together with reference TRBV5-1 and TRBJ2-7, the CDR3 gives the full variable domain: KAGVTQTPRYLIKTRGQQVTLSCSPISGHRSVSWYQQTPGQGLQFLFEYFSETQRNKGNFPGRFSGRQFSNSRSEMNVSTLELGDSALYLCASSLPLGTGSYEQYFGPGTRLTVT.

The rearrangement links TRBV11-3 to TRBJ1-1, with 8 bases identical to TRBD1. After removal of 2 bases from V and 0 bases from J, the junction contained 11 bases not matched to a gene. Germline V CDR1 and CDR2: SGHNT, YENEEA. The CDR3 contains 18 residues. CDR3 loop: CASSLRRWDRTLNTEAFF. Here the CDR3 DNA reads TGTGCCAGCAGCTTACGAAGGTGGGACAGGACTTTGAACACTGAAGCTTTCTTT.

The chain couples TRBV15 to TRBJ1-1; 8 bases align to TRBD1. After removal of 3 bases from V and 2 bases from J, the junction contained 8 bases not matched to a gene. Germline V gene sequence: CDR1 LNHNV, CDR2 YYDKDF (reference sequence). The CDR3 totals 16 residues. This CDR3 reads CATSRDREHSNTEAFF. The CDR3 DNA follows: TGTGCCACCAGCAGGGACAGGGAGCATTCTAACACTGAAGCTTTCTTT.

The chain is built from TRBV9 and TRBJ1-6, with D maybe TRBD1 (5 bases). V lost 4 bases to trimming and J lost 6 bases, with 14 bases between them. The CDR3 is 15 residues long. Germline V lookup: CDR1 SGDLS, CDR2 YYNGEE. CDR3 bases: TGTGCCAGCAGCCGGGAGGGGCAGTGTAATTCACCCCTCCACTTT. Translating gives CASSREGQCNSPLHF.

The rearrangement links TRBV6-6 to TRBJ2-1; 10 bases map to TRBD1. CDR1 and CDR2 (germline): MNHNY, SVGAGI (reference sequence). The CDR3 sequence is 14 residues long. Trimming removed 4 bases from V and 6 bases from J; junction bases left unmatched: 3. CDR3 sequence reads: CASSLRDRGNEQFF. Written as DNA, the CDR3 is TGTGCCAGCAGTTTAAGGGACAGGGGCAATGAGCAGTTCTTC.

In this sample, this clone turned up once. CDR3 DNA: TGTGCCAGCAGAGAATCCGGGACAGGGGGGTACAATGAGCAGTTCTTC. This sequence encodes CASRESGTGGYNEQFF. V and J are TRBV27 and TRBJ2-1; 11 bases are shared with TRBD1. The CDR3 consists of 16 residues. The trim removed 6 bases at V and 4 bases at J, leaving 8 bases unmatched. In germline, CDR1 is MNHEY, CDR2 SMNVEV (reference sequence).

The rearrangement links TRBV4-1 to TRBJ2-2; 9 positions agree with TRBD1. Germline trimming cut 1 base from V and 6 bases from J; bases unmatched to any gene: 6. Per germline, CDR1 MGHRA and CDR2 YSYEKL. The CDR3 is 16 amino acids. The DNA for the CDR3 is TGCGCCAGCAGCCAAGGGGGACAGGGTTCAGCCGGGGAGCTGTTTTTT. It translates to CASSQGGQGSAGELFF.

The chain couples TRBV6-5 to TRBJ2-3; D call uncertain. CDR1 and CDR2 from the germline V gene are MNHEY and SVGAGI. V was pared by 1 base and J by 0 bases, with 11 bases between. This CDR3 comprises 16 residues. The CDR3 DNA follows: TGTGCCAGCAGTTACTTGACTGAACTAAGCACAGATACGCAGTATTTT. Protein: CASSYLTELSTDTQYF.

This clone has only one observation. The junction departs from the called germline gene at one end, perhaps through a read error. As DNA, the CDR3 is TGTGCGAGCACCCTAGGACAGTTAGAAGCTTTCTTT. Protein product: CASTLGQLEAFF. V and J are TRBV6-1 and TRBJ1-1, with D perhaps TRBD1 (6 bases). This CDR3 has 12 residues. CDR1 and CDR2 (germline): MNHNS, SASEGT.

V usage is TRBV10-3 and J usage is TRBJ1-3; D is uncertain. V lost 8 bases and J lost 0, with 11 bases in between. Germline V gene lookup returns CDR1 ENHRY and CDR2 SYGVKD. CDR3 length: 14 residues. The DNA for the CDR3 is TGTGCCATCGGGAGGGAGAGCTCTGGAAACACCATATATTTT. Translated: CAIGRESSGNTIYF.

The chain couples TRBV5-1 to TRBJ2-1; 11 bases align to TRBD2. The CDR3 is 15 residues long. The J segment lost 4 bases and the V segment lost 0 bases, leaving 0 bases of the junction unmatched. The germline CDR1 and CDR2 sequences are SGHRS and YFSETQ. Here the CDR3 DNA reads TGCGCCAGCAGCTTGGGACTAGCGGGGTACAATGAGCAGTTCTTC. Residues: CASSLGLAGYNEQFF.

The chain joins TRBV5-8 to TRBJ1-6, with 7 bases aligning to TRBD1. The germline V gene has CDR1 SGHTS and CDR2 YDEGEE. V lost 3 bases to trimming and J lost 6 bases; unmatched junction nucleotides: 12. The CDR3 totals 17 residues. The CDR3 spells CASSSYPGGLSNSPLHF. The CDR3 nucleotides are TGTGCCAGCAGCTCCTACCCAGGGGGGCTTAGTAATTCACCCCTCCACTTT. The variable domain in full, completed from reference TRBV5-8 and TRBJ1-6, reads EAGVTQSPTHLIKTRGQQATLRCSPISGHTSVYWYQQALGLGLQFLLWYDEGEERNRGNFPPRFSGRQFPNYSSELNVNALELEDSALYLCASSSYPGGLSNSPLHFGNGTRLTVT.

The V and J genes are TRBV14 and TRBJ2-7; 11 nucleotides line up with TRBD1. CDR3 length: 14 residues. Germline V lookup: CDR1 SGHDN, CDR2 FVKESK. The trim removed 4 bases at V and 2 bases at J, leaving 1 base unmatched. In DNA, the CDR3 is TGTGCCAGCAGCCGGGACAGGGGGGCCTACGAGCAGTACTTC. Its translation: CASSRDRGAYEQYF.

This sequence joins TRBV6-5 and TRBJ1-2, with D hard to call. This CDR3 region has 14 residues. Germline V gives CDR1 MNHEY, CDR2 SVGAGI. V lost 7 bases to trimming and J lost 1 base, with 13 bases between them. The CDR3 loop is CASTDTNLNYGYTF. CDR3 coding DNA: TGTGCCAGCACCGACACGAACCTTAACTATGGCTACACCTTC.

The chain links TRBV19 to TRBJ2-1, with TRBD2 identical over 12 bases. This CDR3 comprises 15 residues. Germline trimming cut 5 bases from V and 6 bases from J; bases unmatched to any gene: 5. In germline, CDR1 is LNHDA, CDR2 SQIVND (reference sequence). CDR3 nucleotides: TGTGCCAGTAGTGTGACTAGCGGGAGTCTCAATGAGCAGTTCTTC. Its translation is CASSVTSGSLNEQFF. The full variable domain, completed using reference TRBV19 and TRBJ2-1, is DGGITQSPKYLFRKEGQNVTLSCEQNLNHDAMYWYRQDPGQGLRLIYYSQIVNDFQKGDIAEGYSVSREKKESFPLTVTSAQKNPTAFYLCASSVTSGSLNEQFFGPGTRLTVL.

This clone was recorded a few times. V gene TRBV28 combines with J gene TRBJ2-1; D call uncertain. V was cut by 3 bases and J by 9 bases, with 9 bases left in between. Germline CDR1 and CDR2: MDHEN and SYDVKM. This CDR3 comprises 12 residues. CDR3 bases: TGTGCCAGCAGTTTTATGGTCGGTGAGCAGTTCTTC. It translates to CASSFMVGEQFF.

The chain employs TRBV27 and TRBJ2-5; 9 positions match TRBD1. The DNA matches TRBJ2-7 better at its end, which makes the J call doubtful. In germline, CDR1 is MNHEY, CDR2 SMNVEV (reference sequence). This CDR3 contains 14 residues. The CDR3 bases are TGTGCCAGCAGCCCCTCCGGGACAGGGCGCGAGCAGTACTTC. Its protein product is CASSPSGTGREQYF.

CDR3 sequence reads: CASSPRTGSSTDTQYF. CDR3 nucleotide sequence: TGCGCCAGCAGCCCGCGGACAGGGTCTAGCACAGATACGCAGTATTTT. The rearrangement links TRBV5-1 to TRBJ2-3; TRBD1 matches at 8 bases. Looked up from germline, CDR1 is SGHRS and CDR2 is YFSETQ. Germline trimming cut 4 bases from V and 0 bases from J; bases unmatched to any gene: 7. This CDR3 has 16 residues.

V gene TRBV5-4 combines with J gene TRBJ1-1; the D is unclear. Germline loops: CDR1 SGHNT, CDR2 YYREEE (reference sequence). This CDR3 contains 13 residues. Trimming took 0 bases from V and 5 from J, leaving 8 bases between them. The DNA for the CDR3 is TGTGCCAGCAGCTTGGTAGGGAGTACTGAAGCTTTCTTT. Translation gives CASSLVGSTEAFF.

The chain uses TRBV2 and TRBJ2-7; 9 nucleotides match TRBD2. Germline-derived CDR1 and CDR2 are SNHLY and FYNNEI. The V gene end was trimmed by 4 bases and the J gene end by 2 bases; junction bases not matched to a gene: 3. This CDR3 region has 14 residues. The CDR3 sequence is CASSASSGAYEQYF. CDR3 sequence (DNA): TGTGCCAGCAGTGCTTCTAGCGGGGCCTACGAGCAGTACTTC.

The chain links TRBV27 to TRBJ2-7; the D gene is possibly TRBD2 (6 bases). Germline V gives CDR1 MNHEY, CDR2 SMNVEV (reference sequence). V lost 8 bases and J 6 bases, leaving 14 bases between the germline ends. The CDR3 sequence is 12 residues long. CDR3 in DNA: TGTGCCAGCGCTCCGACTAGGAGCGAGCAGTACTTC. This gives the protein CASAPTRSEQYF.

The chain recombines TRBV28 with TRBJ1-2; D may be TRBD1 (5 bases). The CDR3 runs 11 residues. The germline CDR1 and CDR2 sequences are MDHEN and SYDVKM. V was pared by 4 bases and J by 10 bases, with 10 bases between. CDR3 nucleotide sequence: TGTGCCAGCAGTTCCCAGGGATCCTACACCTTC. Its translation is CASSSQGSYTF.

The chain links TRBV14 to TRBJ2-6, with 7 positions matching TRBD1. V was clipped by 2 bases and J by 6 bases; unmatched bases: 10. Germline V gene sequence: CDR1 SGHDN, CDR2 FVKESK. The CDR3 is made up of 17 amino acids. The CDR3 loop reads CASSQNHQTGPANVLTF. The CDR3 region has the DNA TGTGCCAGCAGCCAAAACCATCAGACAGGGCCGGCCAACGTCCTGACTTTC.